The 16 T cell receptor beta chains below come from one sample, sequenced in a study of cytomegalovirus exposure and HLA in healthy donors. The data were produced by immunoSEQ multiplex PCR, yet TCRdb's version contains in-frame clones alone and is incomplete. Here the sample spans under 100,000 clones, 95% to 98% being singletons. The sequencing input was PBMCs. These receptors were collected from a man aged 18 to 30 in good health and CMV-seronegative.

This clone appeared once. The V and J genes are TRBV18 and TRBJ2-3; TRBD1 is a possible D gene (5 bases). The V end lost 4 bases, the J end lost 4 bases, and 12 bases lay between the germline ends. CDR1 and CDR2 (germline): KGHSH, LQKENI. The CDR3 loop spans 14 amino acids. Here the CDR3 reads CASSLDKGSDTQYF. In DNA, the CDR3 is TGTGCCAGCTCACTCGACAAGGGGTCAGATACGCAGTATTTT.

J is TRBJ2-7 and V is TRBV21-1; the table's D gene call, TRBD1, was not cross checked with the DNA. TRBV21-1 represents a pseudogene. There are 14 residues in the CDR3. CDR3 loop: CASSKGTVTYEQYV. Here the CDR3 DNA reads TGTGCCAGCAGCAAAGGCACAGTCACCTACGAGCAGTACGTC.

The chain links TRBV27 to TRBJ2-4; 10 bases line up with TRBD1. Trimming cost V 2 bases and J 3 bases; bases outside gene matches: 7. The germline gives CDR1 MNHEY, CDR2 SMNVEV (reference sequence). The CDR3 spans 17 residues. The CDR3 reads CASSLGDRGHGKNIQYF. CDR3 bases: TGTGCCAGCAGTTTAGGCGACAGGGGGCATGGCAAAAACATTCAGTACTTC.

The chain combines TRBV18 with TRBJ2-7, with D perhaps matching TRBD1 (6 bases). V lost 0 bases to trimming and J lost 2 bases, with 11 bases between them. Germline V gene sequence: CDR1 KGHSH, CDR2 LQKENI. The CDR3 has 15 residues. CDR3 residues: CASSPPSRTAYEQYV. The DNA of the CDR3 is TGTGCCAGCTCACCACCGTCGCGGACAGCCTACGAGCAGTACGTC.

V gene TRBV5-4 combines with J gene TRBJ2-1; D is undetermined. The length of the CDR3 is 13 residues. Trimming stripped 10 bases from V and 0 bases from J, with 11 bases between. CDR1 and CDR2 (germline): SGHNT, YYREEE (reference sequence). CDR3 sequence (DNA): TGTGCCGCGGCAGCGAGCTCCTACAATGAGCAGTTCTTC. Its translation: CAAAASSYNEQFF.

This clone appeared once. The chain joins TRBV7-9 to TRBJ2-1; maybe TRBD2 (6 bases). CDR1 and CDR2 from the germline V gene are SEHNR and FQNEAQ (reference sequence). This CDR3 region has 15 residues. Trimming took off 4 bases at V and 5 bases at J, with 15 bases between the two ends. The CDR3 loop reads CASSSLGLINNEQFF. As DNA, the CDR3 is TGTGCCAGCAGCTCCCTGGGACTGATCAACAATGAGCAGTTCTTC.

For the CDR3, the DNA is TGTGCCAGCAGCCGGCGGACAGGTGGAGTTGGCTACACCTTC. This gives the protein CASSRRTGGVGYTF. This chain connects TRBV6-5 to TRBJ1-2; 7 bases agree with TRBD1. This CDR3 is 14 amino acids long. J was trimmed by 7 bases and V by 6 bases; bases with no gene match: 11. Germline V gene data show CDR1 as MNHEY and CDR2 as SVGAGI.

The chain carries TRBV7-8 and TRBJ2-7; TRBD1 might be the D (6 bases). From germline, CDR1 is SGHVS and CDR2 FQNEAQ. V was shortened by 4 bases and J by 6 bases, with 19 bases between the two germline ends. The CDR3 runs 15 residues. Here the CDR3 reads CASSSTQGFGGEQYF. CDR3 DNA: TGTGCCAGCAGCTCAACACAGGGTTTTGGGGGCGAGCAGTACTTC.

The CDR3 nucleotides read TGTGCCAGCAGTGAAGCGGGACATCGGGGGCAGTTCTTC. Its protein product is CASSEAGHRGQFF. The V and J genes are TRBV6-1 and TRBJ2-1; D perhaps matches TRBD1 (6 bases). CDR3 length: 13 amino acids. Germline V gives CDR1 MNHNS, CDR2 SASEGT. V was cut by 0 bases and J by 12 bases, with 12 bases left in between.

The chain recombines TRBV7-8 with TRBJ2-2, with 12 bases identical to TRBD2. CDR3 length: 21 amino acids. Germline trimming cut 0 bases from V and 0 bases from J; bases unmatched to any gene: 11. CDR1 and CDR2 from the germline V gene are SGHVS and FQNEAQ. The CDR3 region has the DNA TGTGCCAGCAGCTTAGCACGACCGGGACTAGCGGGCGTGGCGAACACCGGGGAGCTGTTTTTT. Encoded protein: CASSLARPGLAGVANTGELFF.

The chain combines TRBV13 with TRBJ1-1; 10 positions agree with TRBD1. The V segment lost 1 base and the J segment 0 bases; nucleotides outside the gene matches: 11. The germline V gene has CDR1 PRHDT and CDR2 FYEKMQ (reference sequence). The length of the CDR3 is 19 residues. Written as DNA, the CDR3 is TGTGCCAGCAGCTTAGAAGGCCCTTGGGACAGGGGCATGAACACTGAAGCTTTCTTT. Amino acids: CASSLEGPWDRGMNTEAFF.

This clone appeared a single time. The CDR3 region is CASSQGRDRGRRTEAFF. The CDR3 DNA reads as TGCGCCAGCAGCCAAGGTCGGGACAGGGGGCGAAGGACTGAAGCTTTCTTT. The chain has TRBV4-1 and TRBJ1-1; 12 bases align to TRBD1. The V segment lost 1 base and the J segment 5 bases; nucleotides outside the gene matches: 8. Germline V gene data show CDR1 as MGHRA and CDR2 as YSYEKL. The CDR3 is 17 residues long.

The J gene is TRBJ2-2, the V gene TRBV27, with 7 bases matching TRBD1. This CDR3 has 18 residues. With 0 bases clipped from V and 4 bases from J, the junction kept 11 bases outside the gene matches. Germline values: CDR1 MNHEY, CDR2 SMNVEV (reference sequence). The CDR3 loop is CASSLSPQGPWGTGELFF. As DNA, the CDR3 is TGTGCCAGCAGTTTATCCCCACAGGGGCCGTGGGGCACCGGGGAGCTGTTTTTT.

The DNA for the CDR3 is TGTGCCAGCAGTGGACAGGGTTGGGAAGAGACCCAGTACTTC. Translating it yields CASSGQGWEETQYF. The V and J genes are TRBV6-1 and TRBJ2-5; 7 bases map to TRBD1. The germline CDR1 and CDR2 sequences are MNHNS and SASEGT. V gave up 4 bases and J gave up 3 bases; unmatched junction bases: 5. The CDR3 runs 14 residues.

The V call is TRBV11-3, the J call TRBJ2-3, with D tentatively TRBD2 (5 bases). V was shortened by 4 bases and J by 4 bases, with 18 bases between the two germline ends. This CDR3 has 16 amino acids. Germline V gene lookup returns CDR1 SGHNT and CDR2 YENEEA. CDR3 DNA: TGTGCCAGCAGCTCCCGACGCTCGTCCGGGGCAGATACGCAGTATTTT. Amino acid sequence: CASSSRRSSGADTQYF.

The V gene is TRBV21-1, the J gene TRBJ2-7; TRBD1, as called in the table, went unchecked against the DNA. TRBV21-1 is a listed pseudogene. The CDR3 extends over 14 amino acids. CDR3 nucleotides: TGTGCCAGCAGCAAACTGGACAGAACCTACGAGCAGTACGTC. Protein sequence: CASSKLDRTYEQYV.